These 18 T cell receptor beta chains were all obtained from the same sample, sequenced in a study of OX40 agonist ivuxolimab in advanced cancers. Profiling relied on immunoSEQ multiplex PCR, and the TCRdb table lists in-frame clones only, not all of them. Among 60,000 or so clones listed, approximately 86% were seen once. The sequencing here drew on CD4+ or CD8+ T cells sorted from blood, taken in a trial of the OX40 agonist ivuxolimab. The receptor source for this set is an adult with an advanced solid tumor such as melanoma, head and neck, liver or kidney cancer.

The J gene is TRBJ2-3, the V gene TRBV5-8, with D uncertain. Trimming removed 3 bases at V and 2 bases at J, with 4 bases between. Germline CDR1 is SGHTS and CDR2 is YDEGEE. The CDR3 runs to 12 residues. The CDR3: CASSSYTDTQYF. The CDR3 DNA reads as TGTGCCAGCAGCTCATACACAGATACGCAGTATTTT.

The chain employs TRBV6-5 and TRBJ2-5; D is undetermined. From germline, CDR1 is MNHEY and CDR2 SVGAGI. The CDR3 consists of 11 residues. Trimming took off 2 bases at V and 5 bases at J, with 3 bases between the two ends. The CDR3 DNA follows: TGTGCCAGCAGTTACACCGAGACCCAGTACTTC. It codes for CASSYTETQYF.

The V gene is TRBV7-2, the J gene TRBJ2-2, with 7 bases that match TRBD1. The CDR3 contains 14 residues. Looked up from germline, CDR1 is SGHTA and CDR2 is FQGNSA. Unmatched junction bases numbered 3, after V lost 3 bases and J lost 5 bases. The CDR3: CASSFTGVTGELFF. The CDR3 DNA reads TGTGCCAGCAGCTTTACAGGGGTAACCGGGGAGCTGTTTTTT.

The chain uses TRBV5-5 and TRBJ2-7; D is possibly TRBD2 (6 bases). CDR1 is SGHKS and CDR2 is YYEKEE in the germline V gene (reference sequence). Trimming shortened V by 3 bases and J by 3 bases, and 16 bases separated the two germline ends. This CDR3 spans 15 amino acids. CDR3 coding DNA: TGTGCCAGCAGCTCAGCCCCAGGAGGGCTCTACGAGCAGTACTTC. Its protein is CASSSAPGGLYEQYF.

The genes are TRBV9 and TRBJ2-3, with D uncertain. Trimming stripped 0 bases from V and 2 bases from J, with 16 bases between. Germline V CDR1 and CDR2: SGDLS, YYNGEE. The CDR3 is made up of 17 amino acids. The CDR3 loop reads CASSVARAGLLTDTQYF. The CDR3 coding sequence is TGTGCCAGCAGCGTAGCTCGGGCCGGGTTACTCACAGATACGCAGTATTTT.

The chain is built from TRBV6-1 and TRBJ2-3; possibly TRBD1 for D (7 bases). The CDR3 spans 13 residues. CDR1 is MNHNS, CDR2 SASEGT, per germline. CDR3 nucleotide sequence: TGTGGTTCGGGCAGGGGGGGCACAGATACGCAGTATTTT. This translates into CGSGRGGTDTQYF.

This clone was observed a single time. The chain couples TRBV4-3 to TRBJ2-2; 12 positions agree with TRBD2. There are 19 residues in the CDR3. The J segment lost 5 bases and the V segment lost 0 bases, leaving 10 bases of the junction unmatched. Germline CDR1 and CDR2: LGHNA and YSLEER. The CDR3 coding sequence is TGCGCCAGCAGCCAAGATCTGGCTAGCGGGGGGGGGATGACCGGGGAGCTGTTTTTT. This encodes CASSQDLASGGGMTGELFF.

The chain combines TRBV18 with TRBJ2-1, with a tentative D call TRBD2 (6 bases). Trimming pared 4 bases from V and 10 bases from J, leaving 14 bases between. The CDR3 contains 13 residues. CDR1 and CDR2 from the germline V gene are KGHSH and LQKENI. CDR3 bases: TGTGCCAGCTCACAGACTAGGGGATTGGAGCAGTTCTTC. Its protein product is CASSQTRGLEQFF.

The sample holds a few counts of this clone. This sequence joins TRBV5-6 and TRBJ1-6; D remains ambiguous. The V end was cut by 4 bases, the J end by 6 bases, with 5 bases between. CDR3 length: 12 amino acids. Germline V gives CDR1 SGHDT, CDR2 YYEEEE. The CDR3, as DNA: TGTGCCAGCAGCCTAAGTAATTCACCCCTCCACTTT. The encoded protein is CASSLSNSPLHF.

The chain recombines TRBV6-6 with TRBJ1-2, with D possibly matching TRBD1 (6 bases). CDR1 MNHNY and CDR2 SVGAGI come from the germline V gene (reference sequence). This CDR3 has 12 amino acids. V was pared by 7 bases and J by 2 bases, with 8 bases between. The CDR3 here is CASMTGNYGYTF. The CDR3, as DNA: TGTGCCAGCATGACAGGCAACTATGGCTACACCTTC.

V usage is TRBV7-2 and J usage is TRBJ1-2; maybe TRBD1 (5 bases). V was pared by 5 bases and J by 3 bases, with 10 bases between. This CDR3 is 13 amino acids long. Germline values: CDR1 SGHTA, CDR2 FQGNSA. CDR3 in DNA: TGTGCCAGCAGCAACCGGGGCGACTATGGCTACACCTTC. This encodes CASSNRGDYGYTF.

The chain has TRBV5-1 and TRBJ2-7; D unresolved. V shed 1 base and J shed 6 bases, with 8 bases lying between them. This CDR3 spans 12 amino acids. The germline gives CDR1 SGHRS, CDR2 YFSETQ. In DNA form, the CDR3 reads TGCGCCAGCAGCTTGATGGCCGGCGAGCAGTACTTC. This gives the protein CASSLMAGEQYF. Full variable domain (missing parts from reference TRBV5-1 and TRBJ2-7): KAGVTQTPRYLIKTRGQQVTLSCSPISGHRSVSWYQQTPGQGLQFLFEYFSETQRNKGNFPGRFSGRQFSNSRSEMNVSTLELGDSALYLCASSLMAGEQYFGPGTRLTVT.

This chain links TRBV21-1 with TRBJ1-1; the table's D gene call, TRBD1, was not cross checked with the DNA. TRBV21-1 is labeled a pseudogene. The CDR3 is 12 amino acids. This CDR3 reads CASSNRNTEAFF. Here the CDR3 DNA reads TGTGCCAGCAGCAACAGGAACACTGAAGCTTTCTTT.

The table lists this clone with a count of one. This chain links TRBV19 with TRBJ2-3; a possible D gene is TRBD2 (6 bases). Germline assignment: CDR1 LNHDA and CDR2 SQIVND (reference sequence). The CDR3 is made up of 14 amino acids. V lost 6 bases and J lost 6, with 16 bases in between. CDR3 in amino acids: CASSEATGADTQYF. In DNA form, the CDR3 reads TGTGCCAGTAGCGAAGCAACGGGAGCGGATACGCAGTATTTT. The whole variable domain, filled in from reference TRBV19 and TRBJ2-3, reads DGGITQSPKYLFRKEGQNVTLSCEQNLNHDAMYWYRQDPGQGLRLIYYSQIVNDFQKGDIAEGYSVSREKKESFPLTVTSAQKNPTAFYLCASSEATGADTQYFGPGTRLTVL.

The chain uses TRBV5-4 and TRBJ2-3; TRBD2 matches at 9 bases. Germline CDR1 reads SGHNT; CDR2 reads YYREEE (reference sequence). With 6 bases clipped from V and 1 base from J, the junction kept 12 bases outside the gene matches. The CDR3 is 17 amino acids. The CDR3 sequence: CASTFGPEREGTDTQYF. As DNA, the CDR3 is TGTGCCAGCACCTTTGGGCCAGAGCGGGAGGGCACAGATACGCAGTATTTT.

This clone was observed once. V usage is TRBV23-1 and J usage is TRBJ2-1, with 7 positions matching TRBD1. TRBV23-1 is an ORF, and what it does is uncertain. This CDR3 has 18 residues. V shed 2 bases and J 0 bases; nucleotides not matched to a gene: 10. CDR3 in DNA: TGCGCCAGCAGTCAAGAGAAACAGGGGATCCGCTCCTACAATGAGCAGTTCTTC. Protein: CASSQEKQGIRSYNEQFF.

This chain links TRBV28 with TRBJ2-1; D is unclear. Trimming stripped 6 bases from V and 10 bases from J, with 25 bases between. Germline CDR1 MDHEN, CDR2 SYDVKM. The CDR3 is made up of 16 amino acids. Written as DNA, the CDR3 is TGTGCCAGCAGCGCCAGAACTCCCACTATTACCCAGGAGCAGTTCTTC. Residues: CASSARTPTITQEQFF.

The chain links TRBV30 to TRBJ2-5; TRBD2 agrees at 7 bases. The CDR3 totals 15 residues. The germline V gene encodes CDR1 GTSNPN and CDR2 SVGIG (reference sequence). This CDR3 reads CAQSFTREEGETQYF. CDR3 DNA: TGTGCTCAGTCTTTCACTCGGGAGGAAGGAGAGACCCAGTACTTC.